This TCR beta chain came from a study of early T cells in non-severe SARS-CoV-2 infection. Study context: Sequencing of unsorted whole blood was done on bulk RNA, leaving chains unpaired.

General observations from the study: Clonotype matching in VDJdb favored anti-spike CD8 responses and did not capture private and CD4 specificities.

J gave up 2 bases and V 3 bases, and 15 bases lay outside the gene matches. Germline-derived CDR1 and CDR2 are LGHNA and YSLEER. CDR3 length: 20 residues. Attachment of unique molecular identifiers was made to individual cDNA molecules. TCRdb fed the 5' RACE reads into MiXCR, producing one record per CDR3 protein. The sample includes more than 65,000 distinct CDR3 sequences, roughly an eighth of them seen just once. This clonotype was observed a handful of times. No antigen is known for it. This TCR came from an adult who was a healthcare worker with PCR-confirmed SARS-CoV-2 infection or an uninfected control (not recorded which). The chain uses TRBV4-3 and TRBJ2-4; 11 bases fit TRBD2. The specimen sequenced was whole blood. The CDR3 loop is CASSHTAQVAGGRTKNIQYF. CDR3 DNA: TGCGCCAGCAGCCACACTGCGCAGGTAGCGGGGGGGCGTACCAAAAACATTCAGTACTTC.